This is a list of T cell receptor beta chains from one sample in a study of T-cell memory formation after mild COVID-19. TCRdb called the 5' RACE reads again in MiXCR, with one record for every CDR3 protein. Of more than 300,000 distinct CDR3 sequences listed, 20% are singletons. Sequencing was performed on PBMCs or a T cell subset sorted from them (not recorded which). These receptors were taken from a man between 18 and 35 years old who had mild COVID-19 (a few samples of this study predate the infection). Cell type and time point are not known. Both conserved end residues are part of each CDR3. Fields, in order: V gene, clone size, J gene, D gene, CDR3 protein, CDR3 DNA. The D gene is left open where the match is weak. Not every row has a clone size; where given, it reads once, few, many or a size class.

>TRBV11-2|.|TRBJ2-1|.
CASSLGLRGYHANEQFF
TGTGCCAGCAGCTTAGGCCTCCGCGGCTACCACGCGAATGAGCAGTTCTTC
>TRBV7-6|few|TRBJ2-1|TRBD1
CASSSQGASYNEQFF
TGTGCCAGCAGCTCCCAGGGGGCTTCCTACAATGAGCAGTTCTTC
>TRBV15|.|TRBJ1-5|.
CATSRVWGHWSNQPQHF
TGTGCCACCAGCAGAGTATGGGGCCATTGGAGCAATCAGCCCCAGCATTTT
>TRBV18|.|TRBJ2-3|.
CASSPPDDPTDTQYF
TGTGCCAGCTCACCACCGGATGACCCGACAGATACGCAGTATTTT
>TRBV11-3|.|TRBJ1-5|.
CASSSRGWEREDQPQHF
TGTGCCAGCAGCTCTAGAGGGTGGGAGAGGGAGGATCAGCCCCAGCATTTT
>TRBV6-5|few|TRBJ2-2|.
CASRHRTQPNTGELFF
TGTGCCAGCAGACACAGGACCCAGCCGAACACCGGGGAGCTGTTTTTT
>TRBV20-1|many|TRBJ1-3|.
CSATWTDGGNTIYF
TGCAGTGCTACGTGGACAGACGGTGGAAACACCATATATTTT
>TRBV29-1|.|TRBJ2-3|TRBD2
CSVPGLGTDTQYF
TGCAGCGTGCCGGGACTAGGTACAGATACGCAGTATTTT
>TRBV5-5|.|TRBJ2-1|TRBD2
CASSSGGSMPYNEQFF
TGTGCCAGCAGCTCGGGGGGTTCGATGCCCTACAATGAGCAGTTCTTC
>TRBV7-2|few|TRBJ2-1|TRBD2
CASSSSGGPYNEQFF
TGTGCCAGCAGCTCTAGCGGGGGACCCTACAATGAGCAGTTCTTC
>TRBV3-1|.|TRBJ2-3|TRBD2
CASSQEGGFETDTQYF
TGTGCCAGCAGCCAAGAGGGAGGGTTTGAAACAGATACGCAGTATTTT
>TRBV6-2/TRBV6-3|few|TRBJ1-1|.
CASSWTLNTEAFF
TGTGCCAGCAGCTGGACTCTGAACACTGAAGCTTTCTTT
>TRBV20-1|few|TRBJ1-5|TRBD1
CSARQTGPNQPQHF
TGCAGTGCTAGACAGACAGGGCCAAATCAGCCCCAGCATTTT
>TRBV5-1|few|TRBJ2-2|TRBD1
CASSWGQGSTGELFF
TGCGCCAGCAGCTGGGGACAGGGGAGCACCGGGGAGCTGTTTTTT
>TRBV5-1|.|TRBJ2-3|.
CASSAGSLGPTDTQYF
TGCGCCAGCAGCGCGGGATCTTTGGGGCCCACAGATACGCAGTATTTT
>TRBV6-2/TRBV6-3|few|TRBJ1-4|.
CASSYPTEGPTNEKLFF
TGTGCCAGCAGTTACCCCACGGAGGGACCAACTAATGAAAAACTGTTTTTT
>TRBV6-2/TRBV6-3|few|TRBJ2-6|.
CASDRGAGANVLTF
TGTGCCAGCGACCGAGGGGCCGGGGCCAACGTCCTGACTTTC
>TRBV7-9|few|TRBJ1-1|.
CASSLAQQGGEAFF
TGTGCCAGCAGCTTAGCGCAACAGGGCGGTGAAGCTTTCTTT
>TRBV18|few|TRBJ1-1|.
CASSLGQKNTEAFF
TGTGCCAGCTCATTGGGGCAAAAGAACACTGAAGCTTTCTTT
>TRBV6-6|few|TRBJ2-7|.
CASSYSGDGDEQYF
TGTGCCAGCAGTTACTCGGGGGATGGCGACGAGCAGTACTTC
>TRBV6-1|.|TRBJ1-1|.
CASIEGGLNTEAFF
TGTGCCAGCATAGAAGGCGGACTGAACACTGAAGCTTTCTTT
>TRBV7-9|few|TRBJ2-7|.
CASSLPGRSSYEQYF
TGTGCCAGCAGCTTACCCGGACGGAGCTCCTACGAGCAGTACTTC
>TRBV24-1|.|TRBJ1-5|TRBD1
CATQGATGQPQHF
TGTGCCACCCAGGGGGCAACGGGACAGCCCCAGCATTTT
>TRBV4-1|few|TRBJ1-1|.
CASSQARSRQLNTEAFF
TGCGCCAGCAGCCAAGCCCGGTCGAGACAACTGAACACTGAAGCTTTCTTT
>TRBV27|.|TRBJ2-7|TRBD1
CASSRGQQISEQYF
TGTGCCAGCAGTAGGGGACAGCAGATTAGCGAGCAGTACTTC
>TRBV10-3|few|TRBJ1-4|.
CAIKDTNEKLFF
TGTGCCATCAAAGATACTAATGAAAAACTGTTTTTT
>TRBV7-9|few|TRBJ2-7|.
CASSSGRAYEQYF
TGTGCCAGCAGCTCTGGACGGGCCTACGAGCAGTACTTC
>TRBV30|few|TRBJ2-3|TRBD2
CAWSVWAGGSTDTQYF
TGTGCCTGGAGTGTGTGGGCGGGGGGGAGCACAGATACGCAGTATTTT
>TRBV20-1|.|TRBJ2-1|.
CSARGGSSYNEQFF
TGCAGTGCTAGGGGGGGTAGCTCCTACAATGAGCAGTTCTTC
>TRBV7-9|.|TRBJ1-2|.
CASSLGLVDGYTF
TGTGCCAGCAGCTTGGGGTTAGTCGATGGCTACACCTTC
>TRBV7-8|few|TRBJ1-4|.
CASSSIGREKLFF
TGTGCCAGCAGCTCAATCGGACGGGAAAAACTGTTTTTT
>TRBV6-1|.|TRBJ2-2|.
CASRPGTTNTGELFF
TGTGCCAGCCGCCCCGGGACAACGAACACCGGGGAGCTGTTTTTT
>TRBV5-1|few|TRBJ1-1|.
CASSLEWGNTEAFF
TGCGCCAGCAGCTTGGAGTGGGGGAACACTGAAGCTTTCTTT
>TRBV5-1|.|TRBJ1-4|TRBD1
CASSPSGQGNEKLFF
TGCGCCAGCAGCCCGAGCGGACAGGGTAATGAAAAACTGTTTTTT
>TRBV4-3|few|TRBJ1-3|.
CASSQERFLGNTIYF
TGCGCCAGCAGCCAAGAGCGGTTCCTTGGAAACACCATATATTTT
>TRBV9|few|TRBJ2-7|TRBD1
CASSGYRGLDEQYF
TGTGCCAGCAGCGGATACAGGGGGCTGGACGAGCAGTACTTC
>TRBV5-1|.|TRBJ2-4|.
CASSLANTGIGNIQYF
TGCGCCAGCAGCTTGGCCAACACAGGGATCGGAAACATTCAGTACTTC
>TRBV2|.|TRBJ1-6|.
CASSEGFGSPLHF
TGTGCCAGCAGTGAGGGATTCGGGTCACCCCTCCACTTT
>TRBV29-1|.|TRBJ1-1|.
CSVGEAQGVVITEAFF
TGCAGCGTTGGAGAGGCTCAAGGGGTGGTCATCACTGAAGCTTTCTTT
>TRBV14|.|TRBJ1-6|TRBD1
CASSPADRLNSPLHF
TGTGCCAGCAGCCCCGCGGACAGGTTAAATTCACCCCTCCACTTT
>TRBV29-1|.|TRBJ1-4|TRBD1
CSARTGVLSNEKLFF
TGCAGCGCCCGGACAGGGGTGCTATCTAATGAAAAACTGTTTTTT
>TRBV28|many|TRBJ2-2|.
CAFGTPNTGELFF
TGTGCCTTCGGGACACCGAACACCGGGGAGCTGTTTTTT
>TRBV19|.|TRBJ2-3|.
CASSLGAYTDTQYF
TGTGCCAGTAGTCTCGGGGCCTACACAGATACGCAGTATTTT
>TRBV5-1|.|TRBJ2-2|.
CASSSGDGGELFF
TGCGCCAGCAGCTCTGGGGATGGCGGGGAGCTGTTTTTT
>TRBV6-2/TRBV6-3|.|TRBJ2-5|.
CASSPWRLEGGETQYF
TGTGCCAGCAGTCCCTGGAGGCTAGAGGGTGGAGAGACCCAGTACTTC
>TRBV6-5|few|TRBJ2-2|.
CASSYSPAGAGELFF
TGTGCCAGCAGTTACAGCCCTGCCGGCGCCGGGGAGCTGTTTTTT
>TRBV2|.|TRBJ2-1|TRBD2
CASSETSGLYNEQFF
TGTGCCAGCAGTGAAACTAGCGGGCTCTACAATGAGCAGTTCTTC
>TRBV6-1|few|TRBJ2-5|TRBD1
CASSEDRDQETQYF
TGTGCCAGCAGTGAGGACAGGGACCAAGAGACCCAGTACTTC
>TRBV7-9|.|TRBJ2-4|.
CASSRQGLAKNIQYF
TGTGCCAGCAGCCGACAAGGATTAGCCAAAAACATTCAGTACTTC
>TRBV6-6|.|TRBJ1-2|.
CASSGGQSLAFYGYTF
TGTGCCAGCAGTGGGGGGCAGTCCCTCGCCTTCTATGGCTACACCTTC
>TRBV3-1|.|TRBJ2-1|.
CASSQVSGLRRGNEQFF
TGTGCCAGCAGCCAAGTTTCTGGCCTCAGGCGGGGCAATGAGCAGTTCTTC
>TRBV7-2|.|TRBJ2-2|.
CARSPLAPGELFF
TGTGCCAGAAGCCCCCTGGCCCCCGGGGAGCTGTTTTTT
>TRBV28|.|TRBJ2-7|TRBD1
CASKTHGTGAYEQYF
TGTGCCAGCAAAACCCACGGGACAGGGGCCTACGAGCAGTACTTC
>TRBV7-2|few|TRBJ1-3|.
CASSLRGEWNTIYF
TGTGCCAGCAGCTTAAGGGGCGAGTGGAACACCATATATTTT
>TRBV15|.|TRBJ1-4|.
CATSSESEKLFF
TGTGCCACCAGCAGCGAGAGTGAAAAACTGTTTTTT
>TRBV10-1|few|TRBJ1-4|.
CASSPGPAAELFF
TGCGCCAGCAGCCCCGGACCTGCTGCGGAACTGTTTTTT
>TRBV20-1|.|TRBJ2-7|TRBD2
CSATGTTTYEQYF
TGCAGTGCTACCGGGACTACCACCTACGAGCAGTACTTC
>TRBV20-1|.|TRBJ2-1|TRBD2
CSAPIISGGANEQFF
TGCAGTGCTCCCATAATTAGCGGGGGGGCAAATGAGCAGTTCTTC
>TRBV12-3/TRBV12-4|few|TRBJ2-1|TRBD1
CASSDRGHEQFF
TGTGCCAGCAGTGACAGGGGACATGAGCAGTTCTTC